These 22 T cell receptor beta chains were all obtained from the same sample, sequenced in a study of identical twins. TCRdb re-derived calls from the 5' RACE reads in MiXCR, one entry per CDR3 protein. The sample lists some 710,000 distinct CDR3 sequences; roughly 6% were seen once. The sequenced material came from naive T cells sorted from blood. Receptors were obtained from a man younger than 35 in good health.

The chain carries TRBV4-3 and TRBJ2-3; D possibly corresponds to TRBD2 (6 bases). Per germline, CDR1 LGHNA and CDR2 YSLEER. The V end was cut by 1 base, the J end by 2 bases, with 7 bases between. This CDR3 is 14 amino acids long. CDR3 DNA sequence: TGCGCCAGCAGCCAAGCGGGAGCCACAGATACGCAGTATTTT. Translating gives CASSQAGATDTQYF.

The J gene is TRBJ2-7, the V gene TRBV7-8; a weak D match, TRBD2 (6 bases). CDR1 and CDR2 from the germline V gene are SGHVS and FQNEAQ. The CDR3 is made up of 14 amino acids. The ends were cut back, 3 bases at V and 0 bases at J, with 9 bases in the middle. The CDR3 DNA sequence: TGTGCCAGCAGCTTTACGGGGGACTCCTACGAGCAGTACGTC. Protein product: CASSFTGDSYEQYV.

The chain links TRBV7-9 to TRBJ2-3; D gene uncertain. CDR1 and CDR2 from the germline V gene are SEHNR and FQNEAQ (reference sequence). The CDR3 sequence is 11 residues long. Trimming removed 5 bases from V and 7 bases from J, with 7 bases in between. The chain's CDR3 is CASSESHTQYF. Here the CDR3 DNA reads TGTGCCAGCAGCGAGAGCCATACGCAGTATTTT.

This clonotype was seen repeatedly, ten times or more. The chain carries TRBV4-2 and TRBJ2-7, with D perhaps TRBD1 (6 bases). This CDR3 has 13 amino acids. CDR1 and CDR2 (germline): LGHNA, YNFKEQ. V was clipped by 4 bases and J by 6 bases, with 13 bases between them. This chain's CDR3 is CASSPAPGAEQYF. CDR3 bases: TGTGCCAGCAGCCCAGCCCCAGGGGCCGAGCAGTACTTC.

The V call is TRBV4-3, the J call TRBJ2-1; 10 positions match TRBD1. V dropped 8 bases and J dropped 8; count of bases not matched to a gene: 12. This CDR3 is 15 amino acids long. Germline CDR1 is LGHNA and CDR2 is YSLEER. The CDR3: CASGRDRGLLDEQFF. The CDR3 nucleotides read TGCGCCAGCGGGCGGGACAGGGGATTATTGGATGAGCAGTTCTTC.

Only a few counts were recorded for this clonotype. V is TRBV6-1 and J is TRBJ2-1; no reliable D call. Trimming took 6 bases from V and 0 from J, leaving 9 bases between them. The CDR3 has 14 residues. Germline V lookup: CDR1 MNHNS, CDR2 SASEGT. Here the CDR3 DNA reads TGTGCCAGCAGGCCCCGGAGCTCCTACAATGAGCAGTTCTTC. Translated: CASRPRSSYNEQFF.

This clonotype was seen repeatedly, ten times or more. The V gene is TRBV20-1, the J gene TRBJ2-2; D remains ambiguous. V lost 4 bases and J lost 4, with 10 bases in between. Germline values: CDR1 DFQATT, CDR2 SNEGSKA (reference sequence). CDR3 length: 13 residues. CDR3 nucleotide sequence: TGCAGTGCTATCGGCGGATCCACCGGGGAGCTGTTTTTT. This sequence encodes CSAIGGSTGELFF.

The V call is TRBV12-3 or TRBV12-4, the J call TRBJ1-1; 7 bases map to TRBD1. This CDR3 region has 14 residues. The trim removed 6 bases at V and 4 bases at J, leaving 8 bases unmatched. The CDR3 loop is CASRPQGRGTEAFF. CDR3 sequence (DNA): TGTGCCAGCAGGCCACAGGGGCGCGGCACTGAAGCTTTCTTT.

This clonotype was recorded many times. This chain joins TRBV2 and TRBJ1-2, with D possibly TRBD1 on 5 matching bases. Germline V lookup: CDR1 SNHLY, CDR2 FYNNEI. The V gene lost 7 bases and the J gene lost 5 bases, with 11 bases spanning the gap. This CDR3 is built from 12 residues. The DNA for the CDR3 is TGTGCCAGCACCGCGGGGGGGTATGGCTACACCTTC. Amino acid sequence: CASTAGGYGYTF.

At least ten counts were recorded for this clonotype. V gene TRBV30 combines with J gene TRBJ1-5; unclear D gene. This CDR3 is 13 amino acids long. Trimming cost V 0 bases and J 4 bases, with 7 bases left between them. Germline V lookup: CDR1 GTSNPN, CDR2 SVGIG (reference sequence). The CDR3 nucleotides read TGTGCCTGGAGTGTTCAGGAAAATCAGCCCCAGCATTTT. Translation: CAWSVQENQPQHF.

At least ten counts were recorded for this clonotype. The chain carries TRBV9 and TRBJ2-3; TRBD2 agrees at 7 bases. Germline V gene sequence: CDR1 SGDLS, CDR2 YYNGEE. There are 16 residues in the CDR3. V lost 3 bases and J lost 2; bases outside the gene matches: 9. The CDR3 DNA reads TGTGCCAGCAGCGCCGTGACTAGCTGGGCCACAGATACGCAGTATTTT. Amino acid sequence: CASSAVTSWATDTQYF. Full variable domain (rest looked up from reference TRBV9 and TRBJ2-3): DSGVTQTPKHLITATGQRVTLRCSPRSGDLSVYWYQQSLDQGLQFLIQYYNGEERAKGNILERFSAQQFPDLHSELNLSSLELGDSALYFCASSAVTSWATDTQYFGPGTRLTVL.

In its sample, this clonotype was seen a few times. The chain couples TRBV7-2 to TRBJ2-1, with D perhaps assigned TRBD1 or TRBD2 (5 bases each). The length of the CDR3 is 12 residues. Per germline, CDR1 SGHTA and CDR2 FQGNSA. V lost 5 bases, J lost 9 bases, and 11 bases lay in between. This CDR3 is CASSPKRGEQFF. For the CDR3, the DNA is TGTGCCAGCAGCCCCAAGAGGGGTGAGCAGTTCTTC.

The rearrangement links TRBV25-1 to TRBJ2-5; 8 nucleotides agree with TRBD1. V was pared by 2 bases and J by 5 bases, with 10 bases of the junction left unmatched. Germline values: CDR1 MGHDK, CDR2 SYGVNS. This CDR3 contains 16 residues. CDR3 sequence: CASSEQFGQGGETQYF. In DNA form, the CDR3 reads TGTGCCAGCAGTGAACAATTCGGACAGGGTGGGGAGACCCAGTACTTC. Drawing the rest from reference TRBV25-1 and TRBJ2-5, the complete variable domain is EADIYQTPRYLVIGTGKKITLECSQTMGHDKMYWYQQDPGMELHLIHYSYGVNSTEKGDLSSESTVSRIRTEHFPLTLESARPSHTSQYLCASSEQFGQGGETQYFGPGTRLLVL.

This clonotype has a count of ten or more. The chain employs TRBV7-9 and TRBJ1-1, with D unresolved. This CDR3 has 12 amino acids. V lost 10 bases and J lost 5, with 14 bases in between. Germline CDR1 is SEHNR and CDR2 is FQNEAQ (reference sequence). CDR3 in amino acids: CATGFVATEAFF. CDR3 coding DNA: TGTGCCACCGGGTTTGTGGCGACTGAAGCTTTCTTT.

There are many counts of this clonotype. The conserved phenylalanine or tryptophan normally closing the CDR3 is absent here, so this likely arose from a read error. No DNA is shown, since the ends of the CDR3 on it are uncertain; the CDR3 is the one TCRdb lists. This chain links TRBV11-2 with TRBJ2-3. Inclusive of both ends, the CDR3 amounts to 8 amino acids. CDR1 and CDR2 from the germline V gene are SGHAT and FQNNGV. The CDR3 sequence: CASSAVNL.

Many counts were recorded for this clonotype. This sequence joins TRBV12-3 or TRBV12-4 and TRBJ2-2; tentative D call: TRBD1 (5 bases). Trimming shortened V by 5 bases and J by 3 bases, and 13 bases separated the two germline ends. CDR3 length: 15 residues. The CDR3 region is CASSTSDMDTGELFF. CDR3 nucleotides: TGTGCCAGCAGTACCTCGGACATGGACACCGGGGAGCTGTTTTTT.

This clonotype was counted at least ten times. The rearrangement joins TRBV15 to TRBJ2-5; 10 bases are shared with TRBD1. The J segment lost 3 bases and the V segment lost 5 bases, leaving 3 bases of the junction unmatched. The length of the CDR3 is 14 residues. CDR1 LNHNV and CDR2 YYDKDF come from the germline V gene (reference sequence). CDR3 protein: CATSLGTGEETQYF. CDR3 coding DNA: TGTGCCACCAGCCTCGGGACAGGGGAAGAGACCCAGTACTTC.

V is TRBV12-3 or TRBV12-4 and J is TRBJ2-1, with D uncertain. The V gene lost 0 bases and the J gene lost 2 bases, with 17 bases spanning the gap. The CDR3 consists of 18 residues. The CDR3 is CASSLASLGPSTYNEQFF. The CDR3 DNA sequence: TGTGCCAGCAGTTTAGCGAGTCTGGGTCCCTCGACCTACAATGAGCAGTTCTTC.

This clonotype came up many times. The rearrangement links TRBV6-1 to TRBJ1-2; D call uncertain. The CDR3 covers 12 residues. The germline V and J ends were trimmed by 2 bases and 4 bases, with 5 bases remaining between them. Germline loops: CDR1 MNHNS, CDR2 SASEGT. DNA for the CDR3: TGTGCCAGCAGTGAATTCAGCTATGGCTACACCTTC. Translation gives CASSEFSYGYTF.

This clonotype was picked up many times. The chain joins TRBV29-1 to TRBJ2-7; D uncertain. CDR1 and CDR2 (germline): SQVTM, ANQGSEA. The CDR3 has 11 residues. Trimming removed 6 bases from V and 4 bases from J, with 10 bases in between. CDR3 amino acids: CSVPTEYEQYV. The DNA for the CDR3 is TGCAGCGTCCCAACAGAATACGAGCAGTACGTC.

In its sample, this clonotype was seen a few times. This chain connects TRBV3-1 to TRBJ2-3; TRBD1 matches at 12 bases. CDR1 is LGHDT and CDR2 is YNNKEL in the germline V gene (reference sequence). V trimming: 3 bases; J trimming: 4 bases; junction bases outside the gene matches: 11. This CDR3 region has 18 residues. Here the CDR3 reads CASSHGGVGTGGSDTQYF. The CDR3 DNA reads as TGTGCCAGCAGCCACGGGGGAGTAGGGACAGGGGGCTCAGATACGCAGTATTTT.

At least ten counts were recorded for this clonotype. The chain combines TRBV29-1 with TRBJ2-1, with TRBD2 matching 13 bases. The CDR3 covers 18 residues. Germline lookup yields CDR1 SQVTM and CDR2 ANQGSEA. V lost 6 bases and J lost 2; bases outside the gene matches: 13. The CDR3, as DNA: TGCAGCGTCCTTGGTTGGACTAGCGGGAGTATCGCCTACAATGAGCAGTTCTTC. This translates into CSVLGWTSGSIAYNEQFF.